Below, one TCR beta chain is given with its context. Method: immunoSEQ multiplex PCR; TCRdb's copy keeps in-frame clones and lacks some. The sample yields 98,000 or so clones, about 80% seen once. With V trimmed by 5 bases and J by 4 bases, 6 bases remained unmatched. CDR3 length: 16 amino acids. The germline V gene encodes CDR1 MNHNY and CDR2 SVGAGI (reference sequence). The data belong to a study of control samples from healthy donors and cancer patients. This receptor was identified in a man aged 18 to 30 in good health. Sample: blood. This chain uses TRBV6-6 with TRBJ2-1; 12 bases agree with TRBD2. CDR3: CASSRLAGALYNEQFF. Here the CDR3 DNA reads TGTGCCAGCAGTCGACTAGCGGGGGCTCTTTACAATGAGCAGTTCTTC.